Below, 24 T cell receptor beta chains from the same sample are listed, as sequenced in a study of identical twins. TCRdb itself ran the 5' RACE reads through MiXCR, one entry per CDR3 protein. The repertoire holds about 690,000 distinct CDR3 sequences, with less than 25% as singletons. These data were also filed under a second study, of T cells expressing NK-cell markers.

The sequenced material came from PBMCs. The receptors here all came from a woman aged 18-29 years in good health.

This clonotype was counted a few times. The gene calls are TRBV5-4 and TRBJ2-3, with 9 bases aligning to TRBD2. Unmatched junction bases numbered 13, after V lost 6 bases and J lost 5 bases. The length of the CDR3 is 16 residues. Germline assignment: CDR1 SGHNT and CDR2 YYREEE (reference sequence). The CDR3, as DNA: TGTGCCAGCACCCGGGGTGGTAGCGGGGGAGAAGATACGCAGTATTTT. Encoded protein: CASTRGGSGGEDTQYF.

V is TRBV4-2 and J is TRBJ2-7; D is unresolved. The germline V and J ends were trimmed by 0 bases and 1 base, with 10 bases remaining between them. This CDR3 spans 15 amino acids. The germline V gene has CDR1 LGHNA and CDR2 YNFKEQ. CDR3 region: CASSQDAAGSYEQYF. The CDR3 DNA follows: TGTGCCAGCAGCCAAGATGCGGCTGGATCCTACGAGCAGTACTTC.

V usage is TRBV12-3 or TRBV12-4 and J usage is TRBJ2-2; possibly TRBD1 for D (5 bases). This CDR3 contains 15 residues. The V end was cut by 5 bases, the J end by 7 bases, with 17 bases between. The CDR3 is CASSPTGYGNGELFF. In nucleotides, the CDR3 is TGTGCCAGCAGTCCCACAGGCTATGGAAACGGGGAGCTGTTTTTT.

This clonotype has only a few counts. The CDR3 DNA reads TGTGCCAGCAGTTTAGCGCTGACTAAAGCTTTCTTT. Protein sequence: CASSLALTKAFF. This chain links TRBV12-3 or TRBV12-4 with TRBJ1-1; unclear D gene. CDR3 length: 12 amino acids. Trimming stripped 0 bases from V and 9 bases from J, with 8 bases between.

This clonotype was seen only a few times. CDR3 in DNA: TGTGCCAGCGCTACTAGCGGGGGGGCGTCGAAGTTCTTC. Protein sequence: CASATSGGASKFF. The genes are TRBV3-1 and TRBJ2-1; TRBD2 matches 13 bases. Germline CDR1 and CDR2: LGHDT and YNNKEL (reference sequence). The junction had 9 bases not matched to a gene; V was cut back by 8 bases and J by 14 bases. The CDR3 length is 13 residues.

This clonotype was seen at least ten times. V usage is TRBV18 and J usage is TRBJ1-5; possibly TRBD1 for D (5 bases). The CDR3 is 15 residues long. From germline, CDR1 is KGHSH and CDR2 LQKENI. V lost 6 bases and J lost 12, with 24 bases in between. The CDR3 DNA sequence: TGTGCCAGCTCTGCCTCCGGGACCAAAACCTGGCGCCAGCATTTT. It specifies CASSASGTKTWRQHF.

Ten or more counts support this clonotype. CDR3 region: CASSLGRGYGYTF. The DNA of the CDR3 is TGTGCCAGCAGCCTTGGGCGCGGCTATGGCTACACCTTC. This chain joins TRBV5-6 and TRBJ1-2; no reliable D call. This CDR3 region has 13 residues. V was shortened by 4 bases and J by 4 bases, with 11 bases between the two germline ends. Looked up from germline, CDR1 is SGHDT and CDR2 is YYEEEE. Filled out from reference TRBV5-6 and TRBJ1-2, the complete variable domain reads DAGVTQSPTHLIKTRGQQVTLRCSPKSGHDTVSWYQQALGQGPQFIFQYYEEEERQRGNFPDRFSGHQFPNYSSELNVNALLLGDSALYLCASSLGRGYGYTFGSGTRLTVV.

This chain uses TRBV11-1 with TRBJ2-6; 8 bases line up with TRBD1. Germline CDR1 and CDR2: SGHAT and FQDESV (reference sequence). The length of the CDR3 is 18 residues. V dropped 5 bases and J dropped 0; count of bases not matched to a gene: 9. CDR3 protein: CASSPAPGQASGANVLTF. The CDR3 nucleotides are TGTGCCAGCAGCCCAGCGCCGGGACAGGCCTCTGGGGCCAACGTCCTGACTTTC.

This clonotype has at least ten counts. The V and J genes are TRBV12-3 or TRBV12-4 and TRBJ1-2; maybe TRBD1 (5 bases). The CDR3 has 12 residues. For the CDR3, the DNA is TGTGCAGGGGCATTCGGCAACTATGGCTACACCTTC. It is translated as CAGAFGNYGYTF.

V is TRBV11-2 and J is TRBJ2-1; D uncertain. Looked up from germline, CDR1 is SGHAT and CDR2 is FQNNGV. V gave up 5 bases and J gave up 10 bases, with 12 bases separating them. The CDR3 length is 12 residues. CDR3 DNA sequence: TGTGCCAGCAGCCCGAATTACGTCGAGCAGTTCTTC. It codes for CASSPNYVEQFF.

This clonotype was found a few times. This chain joins TRBV7-2 and TRBJ2-6; 9 bases are shared with TRBD1. V gave up 6 bases and J gave up 3 bases; unmatched junction bases: 9. CDR1 and CDR2 (germline): SGHTA, FQGNSA. CDR3 length: 17 amino acids. CDR3 residues: CASRPGTGIHGANVLTF. DNA of the CDR3: TGTGCCAGCAGGCCCGGGACAGGGATTCATGGGGCCAACGTCCTGACTTTC.

This clonotype was found many times. This rearrangement joins TRBV29-1 to TRBJ1-1; D possibly corresponds to TRBD1 (6 bases). In germline, CDR1 is SQVTM, CDR2 ANQGSEA. The CDR3 spans 15 residues. V was pared by 4 bases and J by 4 bases, with 19 bases between. The CDR3 spells CSVGNRVSSSTEAFF. In nucleotides, the CDR3 is TGCAGCGTTGGAAACAGGGTTTCATCGAGCACTGAAGCTTTCTTT.

This clonotype was detected once. The chain couples TRBV5-1 to TRBJ1-1; the D is unclear. Deletions cut 0 bases from V and 7 bases from J, with 10 bases between. CDR1 is SGHRS, CDR2 YFSETQ, per germline. CDR3 size: 13 residues. CDR3 residues: CASSLAGPFEAFF. The CDR3 DNA reads as TGCGCCAGCAGCTTGGCCGGGCCCTTTGAAGCTTTCTTT.

This clonotype was seen only a few times. The chain employs TRBV20-1 and TRBJ2-1, with 9 nucleotides matching TRBD2. Unmatched junction bases numbered 5, after V lost 5 bases and J lost 6 bases. This CDR3 contains 13 residues. Germline assignment: CDR1 DFQATT and CDR2 SNEGSKA (reference sequence). In DNA, the CDR3 is TGCAGTGCTCGGCGGGAGGGTATCAATGAGCAGTTCTTC. It encodes CSARREGINEQFF.

This clonotype was observed a handful of times. This chain connects TRBV7-9 to TRBJ1-1; D is uncertain. Germline loops: CDR1 SEHNR, CDR2 FQNEAQ (reference sequence). This CDR3 spans 15 amino acids. Trimming removed 0 bases at V and 11 bases at J, with 19 bases between. The CDR3 DNA reads TGTGCCAGCAGCTTAGCCTCGACTCTGCGAACGGGGGCTTTCTTT. Translated, it gives CASSLASTLRTGAFF.

This CDR3 is CASSPPPLVYAYNEQFF. DNA for the CDR3: TGTGCCAGCTCACCACCCCCCCTTGTGTATGCCTACAATGAGCAGTTCTTC. The V and J genes are TRBV18 and TRBJ2-1; D gene unclear. This CDR3 spans 17 amino acids. The germline gives CDR1 KGHSH, CDR2 LQKENI. V dropped 0 bases and J dropped 2 bases, with 14 bases sitting between them.

The rearrangement links TRBV11-2 to TRBJ2-2; D is possibly TRBD2 (6 bases). The germline V and J ends were trimmed by 10 bases and 4 bases, with 13 bases remaining between them. Germline assignment: CDR1 SGHAT and CDR2 FQNNGV. There are 13 residues in the CDR3. The CDR3 spells CATGTSATGELFF. CDR3 nucleotide sequence: TGTGCCACCGGGACTTCTGCCACCGGGGAGCTGTTTTTT. Looking up the rest from reference TRBV11-2 and TRBJ2-2 gives the full variable domain: EAGVAQSPRYKIIEKRQSVAFWCNPISGHATLYWYQQILGQGPKLLIQFQNNGVVDDSQLPKDRFSAERLKGVDSTLKIQPAKLEDSAVYLCATGTSATGELFFGEGSRLTVL.

This clonotype was observed a few times. The CDR3 nucleotides read TGTGCCAGCAGCTTTTTTTCCGGGACAGAGACCACCGGGGAGCTGTTTTTT. Its translation: CASSFFSGTETTGELFF. The V call is TRBV5-8, the J call TRBJ2-2; 7 nucleotides line up with TRBD1. The CDR3 runs 17 residues. V lost 2 bases and J lost 4; bases outside the gene matches: 11. Germline V CDR1 and CDR2: SGHTS, YDEGEE.

The CDR3 DNA reads as TGCAGTGCTACAGCCCCTGCATTCTACGAGCAGTACTTC. It encodes CSATAPAFYEQYF. The genes are TRBV20-1 and TRBJ2-7; D not certain. The CDR3 runs to 13 residues. Trimming took off 4 bases at V and 3 bases at J, with 13 bases between the two ends. Germline lookup yields CDR1 DFQATT and CDR2 SNEGSKA (reference sequence).

This clonotype was picked up many times. J is TRBJ2-1 and V is TRBV18; 7 nucleotides align to TRBD1. CDR3 length: 14 amino acids. With 5 bases clipped from V and 6 bases from J, the junction kept 7 bases outside the gene matches. From germline, CDR1 is KGHSH and CDR2 LQKENI. The CDR3 DNA is TGTGCCAGCTCAAAGACAGGGCCGCGCAATGAGCAGTTCTTC. It encodes CASSKTGPRNEQFF.

The V gene is TRBV12-3 or TRBV12-4, the J gene TRBJ1-5, with D unresolved. This CDR3 comprises 15 residues. V dropped 2 bases and J dropped 9 bases, with 17 bases sitting between them. CDR3 amino acids: CASSLFMAPEWPQHF. CDR3 sequence (DNA): TGTGCCAGCAGTTTATTCATGGCCCCGGAATGGCCCCAGCATTTT.

The chain is built from TRBV10-1 and TRBJ2-1, with unresolved D. Trimming pared 9 bases from V and 4 bases from J, leaving 10 bases between. CDR1 and CDR2 (germline): WNHNN, SYGVQD (reference sequence). This CDR3 is 12 amino acids long. CDR3 region: CASGDGYNEQFF. Here the CDR3 DNA reads TGCGCCAGTGGCGACGGTTACAATGAGCAGTTCTTC.

This chain uses TRBV27 with TRBJ2-1; 8 bases line up with TRBD2. J was trimmed by 7 bases and V by 3 bases; bases with no gene match: 8. Germline assignment: CDR1 MNHEY and CDR2 SMNVEV (reference sequence). The length of the CDR3 is 15 residues. DNA of the CDR3: TGTGCCAGCAGTTTGGTTAGCGGGGCCCAGAATGAGCAGTTCTTC. This sequence encodes CASSLVSGAQNEQFF.

This clonotype was seen at least ten times. The V gene is TRBV24-1, the J gene TRBJ2-1; 9 bases fit TRBD1. V was clipped by 3 bases and J by 4 bases; unmatched bases: 3. In germline, CDR1 is KGHDR, CDR2 SFDVKD. This CDR3 is built from 15 residues. The CDR3 sequence: CATSDPGQGYNEQFF. CDR3 DNA: TGTGCCACCAGTGATCCGGGACAGGGTTACAATGAGCAGTTCTTC.